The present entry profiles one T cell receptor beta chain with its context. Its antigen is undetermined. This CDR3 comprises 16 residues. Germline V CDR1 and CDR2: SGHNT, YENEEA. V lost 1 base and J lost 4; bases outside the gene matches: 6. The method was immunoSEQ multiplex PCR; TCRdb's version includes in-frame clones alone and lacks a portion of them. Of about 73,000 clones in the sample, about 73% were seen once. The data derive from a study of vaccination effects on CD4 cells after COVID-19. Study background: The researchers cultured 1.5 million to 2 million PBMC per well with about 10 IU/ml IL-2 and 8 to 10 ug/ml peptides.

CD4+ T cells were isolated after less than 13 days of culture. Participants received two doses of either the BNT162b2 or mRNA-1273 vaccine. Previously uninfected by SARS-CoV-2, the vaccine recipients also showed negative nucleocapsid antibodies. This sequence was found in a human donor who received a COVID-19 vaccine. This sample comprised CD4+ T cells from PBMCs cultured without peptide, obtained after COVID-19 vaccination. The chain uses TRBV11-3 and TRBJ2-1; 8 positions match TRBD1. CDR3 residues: CASSLGTTGAYNEQFF. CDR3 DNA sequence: TGTGCCAGCAGCTTAGGGACGACAGGGGCGTACAATGAGCAGTTCTTC.